The 22 T cell receptor beta chains below come from one sample, sequenced in a study of Ad26.COV2.S vaccination and SARS-CoV-2 variants. Only in-frame clones appear in the TCRdb table, and some are missing; sequencing was by immunoSEQ multiplex PCR. Among 410,000 or so clones listed, 80% to 95% were seen once. Stated treatment: approximately 18 received Ad26.COV2.S at low or high dose, single or two shots; roughly five received placebo; per-sample allocation not given. Sampling was done on day 63 after the first vaccine or placebo injection. The source material was peripheral blood, sampled in a trial of Ad26.COV2.S vaccine versus placebo. These receptors all come from a person between 18 and 65 years old who received the Ad26.COV2.S COVID-19 vaccine or a placebo.

The rearrangement joins TRBV18 to TRBJ2-7, with D maybe TRBD2 (5 bases). The CDR3 sequence is 14 residues long. V lost 3 bases and J 1 base, leaving 10 bases between the germline ends. Germline V lookup: CDR1 KGHSH, CDR2 LQKENI. The CDR3 protein is CASSPAAGSYEQYF. For the CDR3, the DNA is TGTGCCAGCTCACCGGCGGCGGGTTCCTACGAGCAGTACTTC.

V usage is TRBV4-1 and J usage is TRBJ2-7; TRBD2 matches 9 bases. V lost 0 bases and J lost 2; bases outside the gene matches: 14. This CDR3 is built from 19 residues. Germline CDR1 reads MGHRA; CDR2 reads YSYEKL. In nucleotides, the CDR3 is TGCGCCAGCAGCCAAGATCACGGCGTCGGGCGGGAGGGAACCTACGAGCAGTACTTC. Encoded protein: CASSQDHGVGREGTYEQYF.

This chain joins TRBV15 and TRBJ2-5, with 11 bases identical to TRBD1. The CDR3 length is 15 residues. The V segment lost 1 base and the J segment 4 bases; nucleotides outside the gene matches: 2. Germline CDR1 is LNHNV and CDR2 is YYDKDF (reference sequence). This CDR3 reads CATSRVGTGGETQYF. The CDR3 DNA sequence: TGTGCCACCAGCAGAGTTGGGACAGGGGGAGAGACCCAGTACTTC.

This sequence joins TRBV19 and TRBJ2-2, with 12 bases fitting TRBD2. The CDR3 contains 16 residues. Losses at the gene ends were 3 bases for V and 7 bases for J; bases not matched to a gene: 6. CDR1 is LNHDA, CDR2 SQIVND, per germline (reference sequence). The CDR3 sequence is CASSMSSGRAGGELFF. The CDR3 DNA follows: TGTGCCAGTAGTATGTCTAGCGGGAGGGCCGGCGGGGAGCTGTTTTTT.

This chain joins TRBV5-1 and TRBJ1-1; unclear D gene. V was clipped by 7 bases and J by 1 base, with 17 bases between them. CDR3 length: 15 amino acids. The germline V gene has CDR1 SGHRS and CDR2 YFSETQ. The CDR3 region has the DNA TGCGCCAGCTATCCGCTTGAACAGCCGAACACTGAAGCTTTCTTT. Its translation is CASYPLEQPNTEAFF.

The chain carries TRBV9 and TRBJ2-5; possible D gene TRBD2, 5 bases. In germline, CDR1 is SGDLS, CDR2 YYNGEE. The CDR3 runs 15 residues. V was cut by 1 base and J by 4 bases, with 14 bases left in between. CDR3 loop: CASSVSGQGRETQYF. For the CDR3, the DNA is TGTGCCAGCAGCGTAAGCGGCCAAGGGCGAGAGACCCAGTACTTC.

The table lists this clone with a count of one. This sequence joins TRBV28 and TRBJ2-7; 9 bases line up with TRBD1. The CDR3 spans 13 residues. Germline V lookup: CDR1 MDHEN, CDR2 SYDVKM. V gave up 6 bases and J gave up 6 bases; unmatched junction bases: 6. This chain's CDR3 is CASSPGQGFEQYF. The CDR3 coding sequence is TGTGCCAGCAGCCCGGGACAGGGTTTCGAGCAGTACTTC.

This sequence joins TRBV9 and TRBJ2-1; D gene ambiguous. The germline V gene has CDR1 SGDLS and CDR2 YYNGEE. The CDR3 has 12 amino acids. V dropped 0 bases and J dropped 6 bases, with 4 bases sitting between them. CDR3 in DNA: TGTGCCAGCAGCGTAGGATCCAATGAGCAGTTCTTC. This sequence encodes CASSVGSNEQFF.

The chain is built from TRBV19 and TRBJ1-3; a weak D match, TRBD1 (6 bases). Germline CDR1 reads LNHDA; CDR2 reads SQIVND (reference sequence). The CDR3 sequence is 16 residues long. Trimming took off 4 bases at V and 3 bases at J, with 16 bases between the two ends. CDR3 bases: TGTGCCAGTAGTAACGAGAGGGACACCTTTGGAAACACCATATATTTT. Its translation is CASSNERDTFGNTIYF. Supplemented by reference TRBV19 and TRBJ1-3, the full variable domain reads DGGITQSPKYLFRKEGQNVTLSCEQNLNHDAMYWYRQDPGQGLRLIYYSQIVNDFQKGDIAEGYSVSREKKESFPLTVTSAQKNPTAFYLCASSNERDTFGNTIYFGEGSWLTVV.

The CDR3 loop reads CATSGTPGLAGEGSSEQFF. The CDR3 DNA reads TGTGCCACCAGCGGGACACCGGGACTAGCGGGAGAAGGTTCGAGTGAGCAGTTCTTC. The rearrangement uses TRBV24-1 and TRBJ2-1, with TRBD2 matching over 14 bases. V shed 7 bases, J shed 9 bases, and the junction held 19 bases outside the gene matches. The germline gives CDR1 KGHDR, CDR2 SFDVKD. This CDR3 has 19 residues.

The chain recombines TRBV7-9 with TRBJ2-7; D remains ambiguous. V was cut by 9 bases and J by 0 bases, with 9 bases left in between. Germline CDR1 SEHNR, CDR2 FQNEAQ (reference sequence). The CDR3 loop spans 12 amino acids. The CDR3 bases are TGTGCCAGTGGGGTGTCCTCCTACGAGCAGTACTTC. It yields the protein CASGVSSYEQYF.

The chain carries TRBV29-1 and TRBJ1-1; D is possibly TRBD1 (6 bases). The CDR3 loop spans 13 amino acids. Looked up from germline, CDR1 is SQVTM and CDR2 is ANQGSEA. V was trimmed by 5 bases and J by 2 bases, leaving 12 bases between them. CDR3 coding DNA: TGCAGCGTTCTGATGACAGGTAACACTGAAGCTTTCTTT. Encoded protein: CSVLMTGNTEAFF.

V gene TRBV27 combines with J gene TRBJ2-7, with 15 bases aligning to TRBD2. The CDR3 loop spans 16 amino acids. The germline gives CDR1 MNHEY, CDR2 SMNVEV (reference sequence). Unmatched junction bases numbered 5, after V lost 6 bases and J lost 2 bases. The CDR3 protein is CASRLGTSGRTYEQYF. Written as DNA, the CDR3 is TGTGCCAGCAGATTAGGGACTAGCGGGAGGACCTACGAGCAGTACTTC.

The chain employs TRBV25-1 and TRBJ2-1; 8 bases line up with TRBD2. CDR1 and CDR2 from the germline V gene are MGHDK and SYGVNS. This CDR3 region has 16 residues. V was pared by 4 bases and J by 6 bases, with 11 bases of the junction left unmatched. The CDR3 sequence: CASSGHKREIFNEQFF. CDR3 coding DNA: TGTGCCAGCAGTGGCCATAAGCGGGAGATATTCAATGAGCAGTTCTTC.

This clone was seen a single time. The gene calls are TRBV6-2 or TRBV6-3 and TRBJ2-2, with 8 bases that match TRBD1. With V trimmed by 4 bases and J by 7 bases, 5 bases remained unmatched. The CDR3 totals 14 residues. Germline lookup yields CDR1 MNHEY and CDR2 SVGEGT. The CDR3 protein is CASSFQGAVGELFF. The CDR3 nucleotides read TGTGCCAGCAGTTTTCAGGGGGCGGTCGGGGAGCTGTTTTTT.

The V and J genes are TRBV18 and TRBJ1-1; 10 nucleotides align to TRBD1. Germline CDR1 reads KGHSH; CDR2 reads LQKENI. This CDR3 spans 15 amino acids. V was clipped by 3 bases and J by 10 bases; unmatched bases: 11. CDR3 amino acids: CASSPLGQGEAVAFF. Written as DNA, the CDR3 is TGTGCCAGCTCACCGTTAGGACAGGGGGAGGCCGTAGCTTTCTTT.

This clone was picked up one time. The rearrangement links TRBV29-1 to TRBJ2-7; TRBD1 or TRBD2 may be the D gene (5 bases each). This CDR3 has 14 residues. Germline V CDR1 and CDR2: SQVTM, ANQGSEA. With 3 bases removed from V and 4 bases from J, the gap between germline ends came to 16 bases. The DNA for the CDR3 is TGCAGCGTTGAGGGGACGGGCGGATATTACGAGCAGTACTTC. Protein product: CSVEGTGGYYEQYF.

This clone was found a few times. This chain links TRBV30 with TRBJ2-7; no definite D call. CDR3 length: 12 amino acids. Germline V gene data show CDR1 as GTSNPN and CDR2 as SVGIG (reference sequence). The V end lost 0 bases, the J end lost 6 bases, and 9 bases lay between the germline ends. CDR3 residues: CAWSVFSSEQYF. CDR3 in DNA: TGTGCCTGGAGTGTCTTCTCGAGCGAGCAGTACTTC.

This chain's CDR3 is CASTQPGAFYQPQHF. CDR3 in DNA: TGTGCCAGTACTCAACCGGGGGCTTTCTATCAGCCCCAGCATTTT. The chain joins TRBV19 to TRBJ1-5, with D possibly being TRBD1 (6 bases). With 7 bases removed from V and 5 bases from J, the gap between germline ends came to 18 bases. This CDR3 contains 15 residues. The V gene's germline CDR1 is LNHDA and CDR2 SQIVND (reference sequence).

The chain recombines TRBV6-2 or TRBV6-3 with TRBJ2-7; D remains ambiguous. The CDR3 is 15 amino acids. V lost 6 bases and J 4 bases, leaving 19 bases between the germline ends. CDR1 is MNHEY, CDR2 SVGEGT, per germline. CDR3 nucleotide sequence: TGTGCCAGCAGCTCTACAGTACCCCTACCGTACGAGCAGTACTTC. It codes for CASSSTVPLPYEQYF.

The chain joins TRBV29-1 to TRBJ2-1; 7 bases are shared with TRBD2. With V trimmed by 4 bases and J by 3 bases, 3 bases remained unmatched. Germline V gene sequence: CDR1 SQVTM, CDR2 ANQGSEA. The CDR3 is 13 amino acids. The CDR3 DNA reads as TGCAGCGTTGTAGCTAGCGGCTACAATGAGCAGTTCTTC. It encodes CSVVASGYNEQFF.

V usage is TRBV29-1 and J usage is TRBJ2-1, with TRBD2 identical over 10 bases. The J segment lost 4 bases and the V segment lost 6 bases, leaving 12 bases of the junction unmatched. The germline gives CDR1 SQVTM, CDR2 ANQGSEA. This CDR3 is built from 16 residues. CDR3 region: CSVRRFGTSAYNEQFF. In DNA, the CDR3 is TGCAGCGTCCGAAGATTTGGGACTAGCGCGTACAATGAGCAGTTCTTC.